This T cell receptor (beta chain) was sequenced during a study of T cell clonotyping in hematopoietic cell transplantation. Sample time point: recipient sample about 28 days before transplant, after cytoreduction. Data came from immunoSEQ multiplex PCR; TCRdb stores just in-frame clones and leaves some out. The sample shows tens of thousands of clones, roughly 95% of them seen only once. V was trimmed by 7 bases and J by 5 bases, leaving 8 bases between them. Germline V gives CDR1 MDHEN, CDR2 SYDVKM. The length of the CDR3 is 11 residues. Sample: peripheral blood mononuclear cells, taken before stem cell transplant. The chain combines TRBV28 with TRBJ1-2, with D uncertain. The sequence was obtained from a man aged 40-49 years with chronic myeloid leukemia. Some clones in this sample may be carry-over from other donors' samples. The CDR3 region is CASIGDYGYTF. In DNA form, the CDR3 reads TGTGCCAGCATTGGGGATTATGGCTACACCTTC.